The clone carrying this T cell receptor beta chain occurred many times. The target antigen is unknown. The data originate from a study of T cells in Graves' hyperthyroidism and ophthalmopathy. Study-level information: Once the initial diagnosis was made, peripheral blood was obtained before any treatment.

Study-wide results and caveats: Most clonotypes expanded in thyroid above 0.001 were likewise present in blood.

Per the germline V gene, CDR1 is LGHDT and CDR2 is YNNKEL (reference sequence). This CDR3 region has 13 residues. Between the trimmed V and J ends, which lost 0 bases and 9 bases, there was a span of 9 bases. The CDR3 regions of TCR beta were amplified from RNA transcripts. The HTBI primer set was used in a first-round RT-PCR of the TCR CDR3. Each CDR3 protein is one row after TCRdb ran MiXCR on the multiplex PCR reads. Here the sample spans 300,000 to 400,000 distinct CDR3 sequences, about 14% being singletons. The chain employs TRBV3-1 and TRBJ2-1; no definite D call. The sample was blood. The sequence was collected from a woman between 25 and 40 years old with Graves' ophthalmopathy. CDR3: CASSQDQRVEQFF. The CDR3 DNA reads as TGTGCCAGCAGCCAAGATCAGAGAGTTGAGCAGTTCTTC.